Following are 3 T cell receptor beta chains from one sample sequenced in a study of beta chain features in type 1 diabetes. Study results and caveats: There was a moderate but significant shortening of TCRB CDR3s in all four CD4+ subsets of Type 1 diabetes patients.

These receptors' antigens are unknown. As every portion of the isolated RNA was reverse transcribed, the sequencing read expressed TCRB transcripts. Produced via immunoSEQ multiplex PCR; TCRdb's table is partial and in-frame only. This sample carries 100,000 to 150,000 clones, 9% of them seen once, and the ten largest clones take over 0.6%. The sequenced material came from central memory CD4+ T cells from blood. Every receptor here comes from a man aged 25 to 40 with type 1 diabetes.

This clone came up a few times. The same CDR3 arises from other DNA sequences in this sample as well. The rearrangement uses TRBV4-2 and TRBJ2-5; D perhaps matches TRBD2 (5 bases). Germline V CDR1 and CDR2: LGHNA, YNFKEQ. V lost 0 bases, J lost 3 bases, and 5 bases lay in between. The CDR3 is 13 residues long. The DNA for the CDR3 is TGTGCCAGCAGCCAAGAGAGGGAAGAGACCCAGTACTTC. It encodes CASSQEREETQYF.

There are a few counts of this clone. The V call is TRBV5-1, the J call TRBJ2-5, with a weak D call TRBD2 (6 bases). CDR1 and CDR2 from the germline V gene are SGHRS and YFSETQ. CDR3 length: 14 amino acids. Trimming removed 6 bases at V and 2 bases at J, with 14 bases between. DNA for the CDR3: TGCGCCAGCACCTTTAGCGGCATTCAAGAGACCCAGTACTTC. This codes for CASTFSGIQETQYF.

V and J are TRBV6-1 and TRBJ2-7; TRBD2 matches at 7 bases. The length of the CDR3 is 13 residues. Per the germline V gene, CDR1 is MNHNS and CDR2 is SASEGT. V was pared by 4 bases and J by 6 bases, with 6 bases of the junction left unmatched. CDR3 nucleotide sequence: TGTGCCAGCAGTGTCTGGGGGGGGAGCGAGCAGTACTTC. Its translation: CASSVWGGSEQYF.